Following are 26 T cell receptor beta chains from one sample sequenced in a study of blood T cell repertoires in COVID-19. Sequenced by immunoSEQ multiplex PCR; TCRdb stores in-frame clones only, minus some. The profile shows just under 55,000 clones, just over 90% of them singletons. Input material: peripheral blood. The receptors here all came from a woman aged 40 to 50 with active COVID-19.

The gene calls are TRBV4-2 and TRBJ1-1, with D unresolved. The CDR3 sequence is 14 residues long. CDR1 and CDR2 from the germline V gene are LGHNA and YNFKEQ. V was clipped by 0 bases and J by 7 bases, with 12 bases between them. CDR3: CASSQDEVRREAFF. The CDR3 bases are TGTGCCAGCAGCCAAGATGAGGTCCGCCGTGAAGCTTTCTTT.

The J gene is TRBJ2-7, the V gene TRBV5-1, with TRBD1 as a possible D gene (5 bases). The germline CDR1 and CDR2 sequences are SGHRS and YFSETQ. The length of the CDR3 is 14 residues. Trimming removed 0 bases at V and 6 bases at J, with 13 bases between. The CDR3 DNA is TGCGCCAGCAGCTTGGAATTCAGGGTCGGCGAGCAGTACTTC. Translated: CASSLEFRVGEQYF.

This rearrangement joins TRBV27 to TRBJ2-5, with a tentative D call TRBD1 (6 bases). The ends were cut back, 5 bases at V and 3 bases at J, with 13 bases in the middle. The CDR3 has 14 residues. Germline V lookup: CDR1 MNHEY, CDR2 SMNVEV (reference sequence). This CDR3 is CASSPDRSKETQYF. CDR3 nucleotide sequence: TGTGCCAGCAGTCCCGACAGGTCAAAAGAGACCCAGTACTTC.

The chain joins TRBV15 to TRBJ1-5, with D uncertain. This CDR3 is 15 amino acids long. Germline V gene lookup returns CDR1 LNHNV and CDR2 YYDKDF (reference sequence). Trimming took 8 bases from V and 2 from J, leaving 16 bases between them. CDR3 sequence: CATSERGARNQPQHF. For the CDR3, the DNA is TGTGCCACCTCGGAACGAGGCGCACGCAATCAGCCCCAGCATTTT.

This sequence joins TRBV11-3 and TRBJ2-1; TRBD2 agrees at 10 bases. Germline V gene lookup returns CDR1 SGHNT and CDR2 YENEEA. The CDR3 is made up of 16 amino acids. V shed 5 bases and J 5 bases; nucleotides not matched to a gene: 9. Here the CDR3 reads CASSTRTSGPDNEQFF. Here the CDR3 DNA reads TGTGCCAGCAGCACTCGGACTAGCGGACCGGACAATGAGCAGTTCTTC.

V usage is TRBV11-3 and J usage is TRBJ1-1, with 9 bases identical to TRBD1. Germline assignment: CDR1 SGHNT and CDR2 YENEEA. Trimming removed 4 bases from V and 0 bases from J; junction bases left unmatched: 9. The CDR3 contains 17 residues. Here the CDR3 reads CASSSRQGGTLNTEAFF. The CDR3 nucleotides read TGTGCCAGCAGCTCTAGACAGGGGGGCACCCTGAACACTGAAGCTTTCTTT.

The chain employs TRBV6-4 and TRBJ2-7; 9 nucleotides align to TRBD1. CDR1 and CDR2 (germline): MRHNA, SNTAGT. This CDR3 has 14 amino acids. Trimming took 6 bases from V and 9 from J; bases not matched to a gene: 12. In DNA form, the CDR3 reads TGTGCCAGCAGAACCGGGACAGGGACATTGGGGCAGTACTTC. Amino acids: CASRTGTGTLGQYF.

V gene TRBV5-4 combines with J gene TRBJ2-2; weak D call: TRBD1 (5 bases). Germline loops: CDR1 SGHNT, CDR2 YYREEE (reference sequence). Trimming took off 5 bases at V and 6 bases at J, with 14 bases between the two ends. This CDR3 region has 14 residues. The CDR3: CASSYDHRSGELFF. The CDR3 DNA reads TGTGCCAGCAGTTACGACCACAGGTCCGGGGAGCTGTTTTTT.

For the CDR3, the DNA is TGTGCCAGCAGCAGGGGGCGGGACAGGGGAGATTCACCCCTCCACTTT. It is translated as CASSRGRDRGDSPLHF. The J gene is TRBJ1-6, the V gene TRBV7-2; 10 nucleotides agree with TRBD1. This CDR3 region has 16 residues. Germline CDR1 and CDR2: SGHTA and FQGNSA. V gave up 5 bases and J gave up 8 bases; unmatched junction bases: 9.

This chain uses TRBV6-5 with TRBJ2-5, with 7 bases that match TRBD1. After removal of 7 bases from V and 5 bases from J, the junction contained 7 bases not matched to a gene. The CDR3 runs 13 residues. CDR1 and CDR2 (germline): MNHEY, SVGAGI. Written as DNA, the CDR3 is TGTGCCAGCACCCGACAGGGACGGGAGACCCAGTACTTC. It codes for CASTRQGRETQYF.

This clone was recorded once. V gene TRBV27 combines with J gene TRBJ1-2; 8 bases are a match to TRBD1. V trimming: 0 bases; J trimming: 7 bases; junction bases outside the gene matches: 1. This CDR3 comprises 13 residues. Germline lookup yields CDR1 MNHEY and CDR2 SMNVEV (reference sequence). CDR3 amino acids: CASSLSQGGGYTF. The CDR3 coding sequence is TGTGCCAGCAGTTTATCACAGGGGGGTGGCTACACCTTC.

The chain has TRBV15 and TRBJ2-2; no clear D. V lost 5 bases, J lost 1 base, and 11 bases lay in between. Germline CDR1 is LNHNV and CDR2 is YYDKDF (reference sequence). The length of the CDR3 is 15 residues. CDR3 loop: CATSLGVGNTGELFF. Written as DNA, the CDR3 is TGTGCCACCAGCCTTGGAGTGGGGAACACCGGGGAGCTGTTTTTT.

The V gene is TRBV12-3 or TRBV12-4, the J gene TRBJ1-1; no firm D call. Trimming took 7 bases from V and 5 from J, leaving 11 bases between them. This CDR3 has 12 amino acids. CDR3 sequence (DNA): TGTGCCAGCACTGATCCTCGGACTGAAGCTTTCTTT. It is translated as CASTDPRTEAFF.

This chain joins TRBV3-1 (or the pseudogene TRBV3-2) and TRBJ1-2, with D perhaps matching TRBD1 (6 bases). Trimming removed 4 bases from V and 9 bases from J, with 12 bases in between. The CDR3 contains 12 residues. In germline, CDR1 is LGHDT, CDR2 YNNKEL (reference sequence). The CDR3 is CASSRRDTRYTF. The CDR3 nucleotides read TGTGCCAGCAGCCGCCGGGACACTCGCTACACCTTC.

Written as DNA, the CDR3 is TGTGCCAGCAGCGTAGGTGGCAGCCAAGAGACCCAGTACTTC. Amino acids: CASSVGGSQETQYF. V usage is TRBV9 and J usage is TRBJ2-5; no reliable D call. V dropped 0 bases and J dropped 1 base, with 7 bases sitting between them. Germline values: CDR1 SGDLS, CDR2 YYNGEE. The CDR3 has 14 amino acids.

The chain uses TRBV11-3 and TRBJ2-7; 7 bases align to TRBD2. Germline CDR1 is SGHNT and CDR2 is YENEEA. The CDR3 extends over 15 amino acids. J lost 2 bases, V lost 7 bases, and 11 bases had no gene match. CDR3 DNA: TGTGCCAGCACCGTACGGGCGGGGAGGGCCTACGAGCAGTACTTC. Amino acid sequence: CASTVRAGRAYEQYF.

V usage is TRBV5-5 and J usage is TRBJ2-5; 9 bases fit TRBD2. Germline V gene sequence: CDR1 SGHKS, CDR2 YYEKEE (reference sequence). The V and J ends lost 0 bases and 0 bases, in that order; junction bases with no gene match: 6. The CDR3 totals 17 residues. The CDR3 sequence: CASSLEVAGVYQETQYF. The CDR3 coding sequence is TGTGCCAGCAGCTTGGAGGTAGCGGGGGTGTACCAAGAGACCCAGTACTTC.

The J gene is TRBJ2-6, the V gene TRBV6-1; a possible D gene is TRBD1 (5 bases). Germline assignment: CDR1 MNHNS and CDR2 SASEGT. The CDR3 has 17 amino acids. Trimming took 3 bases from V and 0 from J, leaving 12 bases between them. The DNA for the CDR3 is TGTGCCAGCAGTGACAGGGTGGGGCCCTCTGGGGCCAACGTCCTGACTTTC. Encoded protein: CASSDRVGPSGANVLTF.

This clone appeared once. The CDR3 here is CASRGVGETQYF. In DNA form, the CDR3 reads TGTGCCAGCAGGGGAGTGGGAGAGACCCAGTACTTC. This sequence joins TRBV6-5 and TRBJ2-5; D is perhaps TRBD2 (5 bases). This CDR3 has 12 residues. CDR1 is MNHEY, CDR2 SVGAGI, per germline. Trimming stripped 6 bases from V and 4 bases from J, with 9 bases between.

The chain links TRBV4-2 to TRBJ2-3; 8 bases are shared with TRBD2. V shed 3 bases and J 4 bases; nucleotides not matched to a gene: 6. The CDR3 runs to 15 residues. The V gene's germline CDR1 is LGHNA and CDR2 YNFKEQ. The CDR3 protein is CASSQARLAPDTQYF. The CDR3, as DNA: TGTGCCAGCAGCCAGGCCAGACTAGCGCCAGATACGCAGTATTTT.

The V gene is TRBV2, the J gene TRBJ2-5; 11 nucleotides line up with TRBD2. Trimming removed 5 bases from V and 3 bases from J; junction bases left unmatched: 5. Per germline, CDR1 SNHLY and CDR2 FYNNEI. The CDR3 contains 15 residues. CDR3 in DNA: TGTGCCAGCAGTCCGCCGGGACTAGCGGAAGAGACCCAGTACTTC. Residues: CASSPPGLAEETQYF.

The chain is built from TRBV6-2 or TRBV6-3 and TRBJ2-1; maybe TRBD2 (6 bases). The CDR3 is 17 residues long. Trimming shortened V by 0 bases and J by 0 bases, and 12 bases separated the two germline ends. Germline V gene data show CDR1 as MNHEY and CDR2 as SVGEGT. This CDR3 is CASSYSSPGSSYNEQFF. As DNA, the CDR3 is TGTGCCAGCAGTTACTCGAGCCCCGGGAGCTCCTACAATGAGCAGTTCTTC.

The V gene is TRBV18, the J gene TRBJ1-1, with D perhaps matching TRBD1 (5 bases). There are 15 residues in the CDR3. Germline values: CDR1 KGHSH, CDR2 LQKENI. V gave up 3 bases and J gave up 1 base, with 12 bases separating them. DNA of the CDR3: TGTGCCAGCTCACCGTTCAGACAGCCGAACACTGAAGCTTTCTTT. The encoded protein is CASSPFRQPNTEAFF.

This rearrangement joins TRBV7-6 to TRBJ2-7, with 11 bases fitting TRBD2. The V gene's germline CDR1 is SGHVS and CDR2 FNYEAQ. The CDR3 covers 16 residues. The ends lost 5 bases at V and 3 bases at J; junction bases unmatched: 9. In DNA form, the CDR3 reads TGTGCCAGCAGCACCCGTAGCGGGGGGGGCCTCTACGAGCAGTACTTC. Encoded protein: CASSTRSGGGLYEQYF.

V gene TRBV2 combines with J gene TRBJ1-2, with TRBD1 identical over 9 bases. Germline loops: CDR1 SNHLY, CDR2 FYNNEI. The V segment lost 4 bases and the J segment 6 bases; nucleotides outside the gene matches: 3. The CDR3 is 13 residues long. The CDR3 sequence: CASSVQGANGYTF. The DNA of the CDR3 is TGTGCCAGCAGTGTACAGGGGGCTAATGGCTACACCTTC.

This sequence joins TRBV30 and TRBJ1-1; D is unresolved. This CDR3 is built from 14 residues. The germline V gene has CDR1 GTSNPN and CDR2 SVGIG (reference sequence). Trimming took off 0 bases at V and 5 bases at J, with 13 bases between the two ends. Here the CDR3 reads CAWSVGRGRTEAFF. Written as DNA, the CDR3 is TGTGCCTGGAGTGTGGGGAGAGGGCGGACTGAAGCTTTCTTT.